This entry lists 20 T cell receptor beta chains sequenced from one sample in a study of blood T cell repertoires in COVID-19. TCRdb's copy holds only in-frame clones and misses some; the assay was immunoSEQ multiplex PCR. The sample holds 180,000 or so clones, roughly four fifths seen once. Specimen: peripheral blood. These receptors all come from a human donor with acute or convalescent COVID-19. The donor label of this sample is uncertain.

This chain uses TRBV6-5 with TRBJ2-3; tentatively, D is TRBD1 (5 bases). This CDR3 has 13 amino acids. Deletions cut 6 bases from V and 5 bases from J, with 12 bases between. Per germline, CDR1 MNHEY and CDR2 SVGAGI. The CDR3 is CASRTLQGDTQYF. In DNA form, the CDR3 reads TGTGCCAGCAGGACACTTCAGGGAGATACGCAGTATTTT.

This sequence joins TRBV19 and TRBJ1-5, with D possibly matching TRBD1 (6 bases). CDR3 length: 15 residues. V lost 3 bases, J lost 0 bases, and 9 bases lay in between. The germline V gene has CDR1 LNHDA and CDR2 SQIVND (reference sequence). The CDR3 bases are TGTGCCAGTAGTATCCAGGACAGTAGCAATCAGCCCCAGCATTTT. Translating gives CASSIQDSSNQPQHF.

The chain uses TRBV11-2 and TRBJ1-5, with 7 bases that match TRBD1. The junction had 3 bases not matched to a gene; V was cut back by 6 bases and J by 4 bases. The germline V gene has CDR1 SGHAT and CDR2 FQNNGV. This CDR3 spans 13 amino acids. CDR3 residues: CASSLQGNQPQHF. DNA of the CDR3: TGTGCCAGCAGTTTACAGGGGAATCAGCCCCAGCATTTT.

The chain couples TRBV11-3 to TRBJ2-5, with TRBD2 matching over 10 bases. V lost 5 bases and J lost 2; bases outside the gene matches: 5. Looked up from germline, CDR1 is SGHNT and CDR2 is YENEEA. This CDR3 is 15 amino acids long. The CDR3 reads CASSPSGGGQETQYF. The CDR3 DNA sequence: TGTGCCAGCAGCCCGAGCGGGGGGGGGCAAGAGACCCAGTACTTC. Complete variable domain (other parts from reference TRBV11-3 and TRBJ2-5): EAGVVQSPRYKIIEKKQPVAFWCNPISGHNTLYWYLQNLGQGPELLIRYENEEAVDDSQLPKDRFSAERLKGVDSTLKIQPAELGDSAVYLCASSPSGGGQETQYFGPGTRLLVL.

The genes are TRBV27 and TRBJ1-5; unclear D gene. Deletions cut 6 bases from V and 4 bases from J, with 10 bases between. This CDR3 contains 13 residues. Germline assignment: CDR1 MNHEY and CDR2 SMNVEV (reference sequence). CDR3 sequence reads: CASRPYWNQPQHF. CDR3 DNA: TGTGCCAGCAGACCGTACTGGAATCAGCCCCAGCATTTT.

The chain recombines TRBV5-4 with TRBJ1-5, with TRBD1 matching over 8 bases. The CDR3 has 16 residues. Germline-derived CDR1 and CDR2 are SGHNT and YYREEE (reference sequence). V lost 4 bases to trimming and J lost 7 bases; unmatched junction nucleotides: 13. The CDR3 loop reads CASSVQGGSEPQPQHF. The CDR3 nucleotides are TGTGCCAGCAGCGTACAGGGGGGTTCGGAGCCGCAGCCCCAGCATTTT. Full variable domain (outside the CDR3, taken from reference TRBV5-4 and TRBJ1-5): ETGVTQSPTHLIKTRGQQVTLRCSSQSGHNTVSWYQQALGQGPQFIFQYYREEENGRGNFPPRFSGLQFPNYSSELNVNALELDDSALYLCASSVQGGSEPQPQHFGDGTRLSIL.

This chain joins TRBV7-2 and TRBJ1-1; D call uncertain. V was clipped by 1 base and J by 2 bases, with 11 bases between them. Per germline, CDR1 SGHTA and CDR2 FQGNSA. CDR3 size: 15 residues. CDR3 nucleotide sequence: TGTGCCAGCAGCTTAGTTGGCAGGTATAACACTGAAGCTTTCTTT. It yields the protein CASSLVGRYNTEAFF.

This chain joins TRBV7-2 and TRBJ1-3, with 7 bases lining up with TRBD1. The CDR3 runs to 16 residues. From germline, CDR1 is SGHTA and CDR2 FQGNSA. J was trimmed by 2 bases and V by 5 bases; bases with no gene match: 9. The CDR3 DNA reads TGTGCCAGCAGCGCACAACAGGGGAGTGCTGGAAACACCATATATTTT. It translates to CASSAQQGSAGNTIYF.

V usage is TRBV11-3 and J usage is TRBJ2-7, with D possibly being TRBD1 (7 bases). Trimming shortened V by 2 bases and J by 4 bases, and 9 bases separated the two germline ends. Germline V gene sequence: CDR1 SGHNT, CDR2 YENEEA. This CDR3 is 13 amino acids long. The CDR3 spells CASSLQGGYEQYF. The CDR3 DNA reads as TGTGCCAGCAGCTTACAGGGGGGATACGAGCAGTACTTC.

V and J are TRBV6-1 and TRBJ2-4, with 14 bases matching TRBD2. This CDR3 contains 18 residues. V lost 0 bases, J lost 6 bases, and 7 bases stayed unmatched. The germline gives CDR1 MNHNS, CDR2 SASEGT. The CDR3 coding sequence is TGTGCCAGCAGTGAAGCCGCTGGACTAGCGGGAGGAGGAAACATTCAGTACTTC. It translates to CASSEAAGLAGGGNIQYF.

This rearrangement joins TRBV28 to TRBJ1-5, with D unclear. CDR3 size: 15 residues. Trimming took off 5 bases at V and 9 bases at J, with 20 bases between the two ends. The germline CDR1 and CDR2 sequences are MDHEN and SYDVKM. For the CDR3, the DNA is TGTGCCAGCAGTCCGACCGGGATCCCTTCGGGGCCCCAGCATTTT. This gives the protein CASSPTGIPSGPQHF. Filled out from reference TRBV28 and TRBJ1-5, the complete variable domain reads DVKVTQSSRYLVKRTGEKVFLECVQDMDHENMFWYRQDPGLGLRLIYFSYDVKMKEKGDIPEGYSVSREKKERFSLILESASTNQTSMYLCASSPTGIPSGPQHFGDGTRLSIL.

V and J are TRBV2 and TRBJ2-5, with 12 bases that match TRBD2. With V trimmed by 8 bases and J by 1 base, 2 bases remained unmatched. CDR1 SNHLY and CDR2 FYNNEI come from the germline V gene. The length of the CDR3 is 14 residues. The CDR3 DNA reads as TGTGCCAGCCTACTAGCGGGGGGCCAAGAGACCCAGTACTTC. Its translation: CASLLAGGQETQYF. Drawing the rest from reference TRBV2 and TRBJ2-5, the complete variable domain is EPEVTQTPSHQVTQMGQEVILRCVPISNHLYFYWYRQILGQKVEFLVSFYNNEISEKSEIFDDQFSVERPDGSNFTLKIRSTKLEDSAMYFCASLLAGGQETQYFGPGTRLLVL.

J is TRBJ2-2 and V is TRBV24-1; D might be TRBD2 (6 bases). The length of the CDR3 is 15 residues. V shed 6 bases and J shed 5 bases, with 15 bases lying between them. Germline lookup yields CDR1 KGHDR and CDR2 SFDVKD. CDR3: CATSLGLVGTGELFF. In DNA form, the CDR3 reads TGTGCCACCAGTCTGGGACTTGTAGGTACCGGGGAGCTGTTTTTT.

The chain carries TRBV3-1 (or the pseudogene TRBV3-2) and TRBJ2-3, with TRBD2 matching over 12 bases. V dropped 0 bases and J dropped 2; count of bases not matched to a gene: 6. Germline lookup yields CDR1 LGHDT and CDR2 YNNKEL (reference sequence). CDR3 length: 18 residues. The CDR3 DNA reads TGTGCCAGCAGCCAAGATCGACTAGCGGGGGCAGCCACAGATACGCAGTATTTT. Amino acids: CASSQDRLAGAATDTQYF.

In its sample, this clone was seen once. This rearrangement joins TRBV9 to TRBJ2-2, with no clear D. V shed 0 bases and J shed 4 bases, with 13 bases lying between them. Germline loops: CDR1 SGDLS, CDR2 YYNGEE. The CDR3 contains 16 residues. The CDR3: CASSVVPASVTGELFF. The CDR3 nucleotides are TGTGCCAGCAGCGTAGTCCCCGCCTCGGTCACCGGGGAGCTGTTTTTT.

The chain is built from TRBV28 and TRBJ2-7, with D perhaps matching TRBD2 (6 bases). This CDR3 has 15 amino acids. Trimming left V 6 bases short and J 1 base short, with 16 bases between. The germline CDR1 and CDR2 sequences are MDHEN and SYDVKM. This CDR3 is CASSKPGTASYEQYF. Written as DNA, the CDR3 is TGTGCCAGCAGCAAACCCGGGACTGCGTCCTACGAGCAGTACTTC.

This clone was counted a few times. The chain recombines TRBV30 with TRBJ2-2, with 7 bases lining up with TRBD1. CDR3 size: 15 residues. The germline gives CDR1 GTSNPN, CDR2 SVGIG (reference sequence). The ends lost 0 bases at V and 6 bases at J; junction bases unmatched: 7. The CDR3 DNA reads TGTGCCTGGAGTGTTCCCAACAGGGGTGCCGGGGAGCTGTTTTTT. It encodes CAWSVPNRGAGELFF.

The V and J genes are TRBV10-3 and TRBJ2-3; TRBD2 matches at 14 bases. J was trimmed by 4 bases and V by 6 bases; bases with no gene match: 6. Germline loops: CDR1 ENHRY, CDR2 SYGVKD. The CDR3 sequence is 16 residues long. This CDR3 is CAIRAGLAGGSDTQYF. As DNA, the CDR3 is TGTGCCATCAGGGCCGGACTAGCGGGAGGATCAGATACGCAGTATTTT.

This chain links TRBV10-3 with TRBJ1-2; D remains unclear. This CDR3 spans 10 amino acids. V lost 8 bases, J lost 3 bases, and 4 bases lay in between. Germline V lookup: CDR1 ENHRY, CDR2 SYGVKD. CDR3 protein: CAIGDYGYTF. The CDR3 coding sequence is TGTGCCATCGGAGACTATGGCTACACCTTC.

The chain combines TRBV5-1 with TRBJ1-1; 9 bases map to TRBD1. After removal of 0 bases from V and 6 bases from J, the junction contained 6 bases not matched to a gene. The germline V gene has CDR1 SGHRS and CDR2 YFSETQ. This CDR3 has 15 amino acids. DNA of the CDR3: TGCGCCAGCAGCTTGGGAGACAGGGGGGTCTCTGAAGCTTTCTTT. Amino acids: CASSLGDRGVSEAFF.